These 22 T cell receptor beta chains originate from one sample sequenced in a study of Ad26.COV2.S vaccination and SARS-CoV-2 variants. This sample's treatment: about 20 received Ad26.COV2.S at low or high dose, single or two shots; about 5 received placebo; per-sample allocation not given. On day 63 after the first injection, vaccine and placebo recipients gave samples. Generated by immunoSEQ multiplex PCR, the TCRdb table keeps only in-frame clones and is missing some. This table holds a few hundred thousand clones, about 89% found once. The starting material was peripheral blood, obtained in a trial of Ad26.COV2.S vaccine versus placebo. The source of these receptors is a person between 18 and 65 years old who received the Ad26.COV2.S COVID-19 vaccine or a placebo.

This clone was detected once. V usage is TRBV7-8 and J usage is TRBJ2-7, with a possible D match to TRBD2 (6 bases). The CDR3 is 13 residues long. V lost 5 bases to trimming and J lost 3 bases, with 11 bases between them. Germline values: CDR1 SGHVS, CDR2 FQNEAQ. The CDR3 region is CASSLGLSYEQYF. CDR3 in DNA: TGTGCCAGCAGCCTGGGACTTAGCTACGAGCAGTACTTC.

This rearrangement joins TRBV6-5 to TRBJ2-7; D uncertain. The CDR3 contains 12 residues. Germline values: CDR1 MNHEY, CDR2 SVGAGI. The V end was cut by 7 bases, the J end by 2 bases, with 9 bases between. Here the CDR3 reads CASTPDTYEQYF. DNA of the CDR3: TGTGCCAGCACCCCGGATACCTACGAGCAGTACTTC.

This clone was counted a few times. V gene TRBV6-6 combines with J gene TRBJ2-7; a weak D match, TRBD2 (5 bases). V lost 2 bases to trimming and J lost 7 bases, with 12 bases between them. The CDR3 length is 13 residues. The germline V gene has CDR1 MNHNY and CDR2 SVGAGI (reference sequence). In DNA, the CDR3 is TGTGCCAGCAGTTACCCGCTAGGCGGGGAGCAGTACTTC. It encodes CASSYPLGGEQYF.

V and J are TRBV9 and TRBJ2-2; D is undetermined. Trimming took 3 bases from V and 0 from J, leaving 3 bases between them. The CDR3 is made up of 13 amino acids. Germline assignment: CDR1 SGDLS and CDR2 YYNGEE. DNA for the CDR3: TGTGCCAGCAGCGAAACGAACACCGGGGAGCTGTTTTTT. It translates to CASSETNTGELFF.

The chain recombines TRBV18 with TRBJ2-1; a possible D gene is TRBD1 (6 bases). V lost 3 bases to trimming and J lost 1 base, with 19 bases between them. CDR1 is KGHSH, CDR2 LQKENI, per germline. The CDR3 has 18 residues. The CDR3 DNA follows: TGTGCCAGCTCACCTGACAGGTCCGCCGGATCTTCCTACAATGAGCAGTTCTTC. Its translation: CASSPDRSAGSSYNEQFF.

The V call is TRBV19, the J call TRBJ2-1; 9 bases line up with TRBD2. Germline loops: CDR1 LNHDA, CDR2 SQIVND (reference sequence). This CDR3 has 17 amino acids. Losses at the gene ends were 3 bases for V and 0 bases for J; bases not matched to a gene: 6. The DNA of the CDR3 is TGTGCCAGTAGTATGAGAGATAGCGGGAGCTCCTACAATGAGCAGTTCTTC. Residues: CASSMRDSGSSYNEQFF.

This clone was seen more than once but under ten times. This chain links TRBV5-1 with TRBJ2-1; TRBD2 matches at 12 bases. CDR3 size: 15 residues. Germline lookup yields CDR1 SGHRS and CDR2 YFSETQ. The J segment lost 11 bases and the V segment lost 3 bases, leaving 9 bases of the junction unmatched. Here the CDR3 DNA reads TGCGCCAGCAGCTCACTAGCGGGAGGCGGTTCTCAGCAGTTCTTC. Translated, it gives CASSSLAGGGSQQFF. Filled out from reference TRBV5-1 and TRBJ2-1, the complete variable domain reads KAGVTQTPRYLIKTRGQQVTLSCSPISGHRSVSWYQQTPGQGLQFLFEYFSETQRNKGNFPGRFSGRQFSNSRSEMNVSTLELGDSALYLCASSSLAGGGSQQFFGPGTRLTVL.

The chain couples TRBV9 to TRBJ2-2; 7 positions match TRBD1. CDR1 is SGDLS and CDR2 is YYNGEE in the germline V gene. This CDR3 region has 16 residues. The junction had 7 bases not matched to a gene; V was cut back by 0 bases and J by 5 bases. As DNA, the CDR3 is TGTGCCAGCAGCGTAGAAGCAGGGGGTAGAACCGGGGAGCTGTTTTTT. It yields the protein CASSVEAGGRTGELFF.

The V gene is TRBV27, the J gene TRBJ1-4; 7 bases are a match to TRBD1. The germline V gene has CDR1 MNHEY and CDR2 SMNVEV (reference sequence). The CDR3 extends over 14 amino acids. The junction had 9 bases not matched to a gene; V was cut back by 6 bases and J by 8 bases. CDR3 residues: CASRPTGAGEKLFF. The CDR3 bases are TGTGCCAGCAGGCCCACAGGGGCAGGGGAAAAACTGTTTTTT. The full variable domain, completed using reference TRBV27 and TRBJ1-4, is EAQVTQNPRYLITVTGKKLTVTCSQNMNHEYMSWYRQDPGLGLRQIYYSMNVEVTDKGDVPEGYKVSRKEKRNFPLILESPSPNQTSLYFCASRPTGAGEKLFFGSGTQLSVL.

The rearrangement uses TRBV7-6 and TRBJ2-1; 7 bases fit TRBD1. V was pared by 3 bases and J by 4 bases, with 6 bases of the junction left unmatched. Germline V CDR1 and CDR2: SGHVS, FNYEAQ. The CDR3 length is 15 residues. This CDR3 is CASSFDGTAYNEQFF. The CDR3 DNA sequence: TGTGCCAGCAGCTTCGACGGGACAGCTTACAATGAGCAGTTCTTC.

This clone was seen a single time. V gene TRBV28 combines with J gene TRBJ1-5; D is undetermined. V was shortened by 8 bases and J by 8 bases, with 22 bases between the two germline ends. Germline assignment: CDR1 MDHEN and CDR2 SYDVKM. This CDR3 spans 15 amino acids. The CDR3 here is CASSVEGLPIKPQHF. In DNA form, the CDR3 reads TGTGCCAGCTCTGTTGAAGGACTACCAATCAAGCCCCAGCATTTT. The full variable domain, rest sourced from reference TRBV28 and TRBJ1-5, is DVKVTQSSRYLVKRTGEKVFLECVQDMDHENMFWYRQDPGLGLRLIYFSYDVKMKEKGDIPEGYSVSREKKERFSLILESASTNQTSMYLCASSVEGLPIKPQHFGDGTRLSIL.

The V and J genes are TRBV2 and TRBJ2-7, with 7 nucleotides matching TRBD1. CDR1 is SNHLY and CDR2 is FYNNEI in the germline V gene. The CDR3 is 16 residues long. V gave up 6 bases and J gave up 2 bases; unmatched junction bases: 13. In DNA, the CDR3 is TGTGCCAGCAGGCGCAAGGGGGCAGCGCGGGCCTACGAGCAGTACTTC. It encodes CASRRKGAARAYEQYF.

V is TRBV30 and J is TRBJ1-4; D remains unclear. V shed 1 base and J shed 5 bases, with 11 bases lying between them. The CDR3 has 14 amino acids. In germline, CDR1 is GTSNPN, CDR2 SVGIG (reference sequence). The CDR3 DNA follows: TGTGCCTGGAGTGGGGGAGGTAGCAATGAAAAACTGTTTTTT. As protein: CAWSGGGSNEKLFF.

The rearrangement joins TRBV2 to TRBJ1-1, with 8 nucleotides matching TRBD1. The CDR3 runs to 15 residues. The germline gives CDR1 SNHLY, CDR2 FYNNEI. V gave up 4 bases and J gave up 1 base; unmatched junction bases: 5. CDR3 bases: TGTGCCAGCAGTGCACAGGGGGTGGGGAACACTGAAGCTTTCTTT. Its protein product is CASSAQGVGNTEAFF. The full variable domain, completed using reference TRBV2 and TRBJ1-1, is EPEVTQTPSHQVTQMGQEVILRCVPISNHLYFYWYRQILGQKVEFLVSFYNNEISEKSEIFDDQFSVERPDGSNFTLKIRSTKLEDSAMYFCASSAQGVGNTEAFFGQGTRLTVV.

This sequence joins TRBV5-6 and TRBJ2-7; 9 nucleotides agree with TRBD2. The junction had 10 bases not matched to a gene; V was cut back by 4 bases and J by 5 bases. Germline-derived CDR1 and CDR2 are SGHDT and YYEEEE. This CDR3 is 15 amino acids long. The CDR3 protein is CASSKNLAGFHEQYF. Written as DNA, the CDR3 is TGTGCCAGCAGCAAGAATCTAGCGGGATTTCACGAGCAGTACTTC.

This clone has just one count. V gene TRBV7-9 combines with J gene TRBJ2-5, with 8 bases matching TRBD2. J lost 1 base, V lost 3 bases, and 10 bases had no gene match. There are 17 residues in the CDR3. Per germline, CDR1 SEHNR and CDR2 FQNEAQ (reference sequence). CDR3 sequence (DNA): TGTGCCAGCAGCTTTAATCTAGCGGGTGGAGCCCAAGAGACCCAGTACTTC. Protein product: CASSFNLAGGAQETQYF.

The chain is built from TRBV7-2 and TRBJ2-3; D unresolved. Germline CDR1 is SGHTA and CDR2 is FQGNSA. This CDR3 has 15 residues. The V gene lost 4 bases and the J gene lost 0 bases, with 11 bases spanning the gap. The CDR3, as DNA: TGTGCCAGCAGCTCGACCAGGTCTAGCACAGATACGCAGTATTTT. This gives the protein CASSSTRSSTDTQYF.

The CDR3, as DNA: TGTGCCGCACAGGGTCCCCCTAGCTATGGCTACACCTTC. The encoded protein is CAAQGPPSYGYTF. V usage is TRBV6-5 and J usage is TRBJ1-2; D is possibly TRBD1 (6 bases). Trimming pared 11 bases from V and 4 bases from J, leaving 17 bases between. The CDR3 loop spans 13 amino acids. In germline, CDR1 is MNHEY, CDR2 SVGAGI.

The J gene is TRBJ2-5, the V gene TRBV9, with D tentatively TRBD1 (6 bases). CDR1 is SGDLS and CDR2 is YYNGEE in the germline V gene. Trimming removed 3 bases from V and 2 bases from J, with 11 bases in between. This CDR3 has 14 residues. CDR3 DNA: TGTGCCAGCAGCGCCACAGGGCGGCAAGAGACCCAGTACTTC. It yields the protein CASSATGRQETQYF.

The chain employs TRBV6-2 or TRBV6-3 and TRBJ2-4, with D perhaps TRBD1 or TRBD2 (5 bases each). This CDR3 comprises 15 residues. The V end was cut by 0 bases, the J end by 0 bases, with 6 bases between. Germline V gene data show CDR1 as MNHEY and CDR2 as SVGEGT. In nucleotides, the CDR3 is TGTGCCAGCAGTTACTCGGGGACAGCCAAAAACATTCAGTACTTC. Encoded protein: CASSYSGTAKNIQYF.

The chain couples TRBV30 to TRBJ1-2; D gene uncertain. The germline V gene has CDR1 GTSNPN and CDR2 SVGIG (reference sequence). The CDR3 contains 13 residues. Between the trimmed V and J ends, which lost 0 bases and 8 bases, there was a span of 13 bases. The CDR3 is CAWSVQRALGYTF. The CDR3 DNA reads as TGTGCCTGGAGTGTACAAAGGGCTCTGGGCTACACCTTC.

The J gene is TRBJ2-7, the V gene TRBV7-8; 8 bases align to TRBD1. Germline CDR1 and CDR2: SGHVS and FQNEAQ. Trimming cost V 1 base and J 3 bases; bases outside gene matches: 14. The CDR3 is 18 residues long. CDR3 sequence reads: CASSLVDRGPYSLYEQYF. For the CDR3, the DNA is TGTGCCAGCAGCTTAGTTGACAGGGGCCCCTACTCCCTCTACGAGCAGTACTTC.